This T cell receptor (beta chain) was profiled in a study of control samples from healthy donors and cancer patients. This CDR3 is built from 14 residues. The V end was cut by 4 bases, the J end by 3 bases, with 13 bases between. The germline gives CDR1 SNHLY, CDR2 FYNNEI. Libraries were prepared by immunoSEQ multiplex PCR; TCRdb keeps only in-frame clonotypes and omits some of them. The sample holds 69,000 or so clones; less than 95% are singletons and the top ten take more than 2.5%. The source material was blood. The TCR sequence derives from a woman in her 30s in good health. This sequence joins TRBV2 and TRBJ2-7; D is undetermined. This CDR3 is CASSGPAQDYEQYF. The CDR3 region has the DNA TGTGCCAGCAGTGGACCCGCTCAAGACTACGAGCAGTACTTC.